These 28 T cell receptor beta chains were all obtained from the same sample, sequenced in a study of regulatory T cells in long-lasting Graves disease. Assembly of TCR beta libraries relied on iRepertoire HTBI primers together with Arm-PCR of CDR3 regions. MiXCR was run by TCRdb on the multiplex PCR reads, yielding one entry per CDR3 protein. The sample lists fewer than 550,000 distinct CDR3 sequences, roughly 15% occurring once. Described time point: newly diagnosed GD, antithyroid drugs for less than 3 months. The TCR library was made from RNA that had been extracted from PBMCs in TRIzol. These data were likewise used in another study, on T cells in Graves' hyperthyroidism and ophthalmopathy.

Source: peripheral blood mononuclear cells (PBMCs), taken at new diagnosis, from a patient treated with antithyroid drugs. Receptor source: a woman aged 18-30 years with Graves disease.

This clonotype occurred a few times. The chain employs TRBV2 and TRBJ1-2; 9 nucleotides line up with TRBD1. The CDR3 contains 13 residues. Germline V lookup: CDR1 SNHLY, CDR2 FYNNEI. The V and J ends lost 3 bases and 7 bases, in that order; junction bases with no gene match: 3. CDR3 nucleotides: TGTGCCAGCAGTGACGACAGGGGGAGTGGCTACACCTTC. Protein product: CASSDDRGSGYTF.

There are many counts of this clonotype. The chain recombines TRBV3-1 with TRBJ2-3, with D perhaps given as TRBD1 or TRBD2 (5 bases each). Germline CDR1 reads LGHDT; CDR2 reads YNNKEL (reference sequence). The CDR3 covers 14 residues. V lost 3 bases, J lost 1 base, and 8 bases lay in between. CDR3 amino acids: CASSQPGRTDTQYF. CDR3 nucleotide sequence: TGTGCCAGCAGCCAGCCGGGACGCACAGATACGCAGTATTTT.

The table lists this clonotype with many counts. The chain links TRBV7-9 to TRBJ2-3, with 11 nucleotides matching TRBD2. J was trimmed by 5 bases and V by 5 bases; bases with no gene match: 9. From germline, CDR1 is SEHNR and CDR2 FQNEAQ (reference sequence). The CDR3 spans 16 residues. The CDR3, as DNA: TGTGCCAGCAGCCCGAGGACTAGCGGGCTAATAGATACGCAGTATTTT. Amino acids: CASSPRTSGLIDTQYF.

This clonotype was seen repeatedly, ten times or more. The CDR3 spells CASSRQGPPYEQYF. For the CDR3, the DNA is TGTGCCAGCAGCCGACAGGGGCCACCCTACGAGCAGTACTTC. The chain employs TRBV11-2 and TRBJ2-7; 8 positions agree with TRBD1. Unmatched junction bases numbered 5, after V lost 5 bases and J lost 2 bases. The germline V gene has CDR1 SGHAT and CDR2 FQNNGV. The CDR3 runs to 14 residues.

This clonotype has at least ten counts. V gene TRBV10-2 combines with J gene TRBJ1-4; D is perhaps TRBD1 (6 bases). The germline V and J ends were trimmed by 4 bases and 5 bases, with 14 bases remaining between them. The germline V gene encodes CDR1 WSHSY and CDR2 SAAADI. The CDR3 totals 15 residues. The CDR3 loop reads CASSALRGANEKLFF. The CDR3 nucleotides are TGCGCCAGCAGTGCCCTCAGGGGCGCGAATGAAAAACTGTTTTTT.

The rearrangement joins TRBV12-3 or TRBV12-4 to TRBJ1-4, with unresolved D. V lost 3 bases and J 1 base, leaving 3 bases between the germline ends. This CDR3 comprises 13 residues. The CDR3 reads CASSFQTNEKLFF. Written as DNA, the CDR3 is TGTGCCAGCAGTTTCCAAACTAATGAAAAACTGTTTTTT.

J is TRBJ1-1 and V is TRBV14, with 7 bases lining up with TRBD1. CDR1 and CDR2 (germline): SGHDN, FVKESK. The CDR3 contains 16 residues. V lost 2 bases to trimming and J lost 0 bases; unmatched junction nucleotides: 6. CDR3 protein: CASSQHVGQVNTEAFF. The CDR3 DNA follows: TGTGCCAGCAGCCAACACGTAGGACAGGTGAACACTGAAGCTTTCTTT.

The genes are TRBV4-3 and TRBJ2-3, with 9 positions matching TRBD2. The length of the CDR3 is 16 residues. V was clipped by 0 bases and J by 5 bases; unmatched bases: 6. From germline, CDR1 is LGHNA and CDR2 YSLEER. The CDR3 loop reads CASSQESIAGVDTQYF. CDR3 nucleotides: TGCGCCAGCAGCCAAGAATCGATAGCGGGAGTAGATACGCAGTATTTT.

A note on this clonotype: Being one base from a much bigger clone, this may be a read error. The gene calls are TRBV3-1 and TRBJ2-5; 7 positions agree with TRBD2. The CDR3 has 18 amino acids. Germline CDR1 and CDR2: LGHDT and YNNKEL (reference sequence). The V and J ends lost 0 bases and 2 bases, in that order; junction bases with no gene match: 12. This CDR3 is CASSQDLGGWGGQETQYF. In DNA, the CDR3 is TGTGCCAGCAGCCAAGATTTAGGAGGGTGGGGAGGGCAAGAGACCCAGTACTTC.

V and J are TRBV20-1 and TRBJ2-1; tentatively, D is TRBD2 (5 bases). The CDR3 has 12 amino acids. The V and J ends lost 6 bases and 3 bases respectively, with 9 bases between them. Germline CDR1 DFQATT, CDR2 SNEGSKA (reference sequence). CDR3 protein: CSAAGDYNEQFF. The CDR3 DNA reads as TGCAGTGCGGCGGGTGACTACAATGAGCAGTTCTTC.

This clonotype came up a few times. This rearrangement joins TRBV24-1 to TRBJ2-2, with TRBD2 matching 8 bases. Germline assignment: CDR1 KGHDR and CDR2 SFDVKD. The V segment lost 3 bases and the J segment 1 base; nucleotides outside the gene matches: 3. The CDR3 consists of 16 residues. CDR3 coding DNA: TGTGCCACCAGTGATCCCACTAGCGGGAACACCGGGGAGCTGTTTTTT. It specifies CATSDPTSGNTGELFF.

V is TRBV27 and J is TRBJ2-2; 9 positions match TRBD1. V dropped 4 bases and J dropped 4; count of bases not matched to a gene: 7. This CDR3 spans 16 amino acids. Germline CDR1 and CDR2: MNHEY and SMNVEV (reference sequence). The CDR3 sequence is CASSSTGTGFTGELFF. The CDR3 DNA is TGTGCCAGCAGTTCAACCGGGACAGGGTTCACCGGGGAGCTGTTTTTT.

This chain joins TRBV4-1 and TRBJ2-1; TRBD2 matches 7 bases. Germline assignment: CDR1 MGHRA and CDR2 YSYEKL. Trimming at V came to 1 base and at J to 6 bases, leaving 9 bases not matched to a gene. CDR3 size: 16 residues. The CDR3 nucleotides are TGCGCCAGCAGCCAAGTCGGTTGGGGCGGGAGCAATGAGCAGTTCTTC. Its translation: CASSQVGWGGSNEQFF.

In nucleotides, the CDR3 is TGTGCCAGTAGAACGCAAACGCATTTAAACACTGAAGCTTTCTTT. Translation: CASRTQTHLNTEAFF. The chain is built from TRBV19 and TRBJ1-1; D gene ambiguous. Looked up from germline, CDR1 is LNHDA and CDR2 is SQIVND (reference sequence). Trimming took 6 bases from V and 2 from J, leaving 16 bases between them. This CDR3 is 15 amino acids long.

This chain connects TRBV4-1 to TRBJ1-2; 7 nucleotides align to TRBD1. V shed 2 bases and J 5 bases; nucleotides not matched to a gene: 5. The CDR3 is 14 residues long. The germline CDR1 and CDR2 sequences are MGHRA and YSYEKL. The CDR3 sequence is CASSQTDRAYGYTF. The CDR3 nucleotides are TGCGCCAGCAGCCAAACCGACAGGGCTTATGGCTACACCTTC.

This clonotype was detected only a few times. The chain uses TRBV7-9 and TRBJ2-3; TRBD2 matches at 10 bases. Germline CDR1 SEHNR, CDR2 FQNEAQ (reference sequence). V trimming: 6 bases; J trimming: 4 bases; junction bases outside the gene matches: 7. The CDR3 contains 15 residues. For the CDR3, the DNA is TGTGCCAGCAGATGCAGCGGGAGGGTCTCAGATACGCAGTATTTT. It yields the protein CASRCSGRVSDTQYF.

This clonotype was seen more than once but under ten times. The rearrangement uses TRBV28 and TRBJ1-4; maybe TRBD1 (5 bases). V shed 7 bases and J shed 5 bases, with 11 bases lying between them. This CDR3 comprises 13 residues. Germline CDR1 is MDHEN and CDR2 is SYDVKM. The CDR3 reads CASMVRENEKLFF. In DNA, the CDR3 is TGTGCCAGCATGGTCAGGGAAAATGAAAAACTGTTTTTT.

This clonotype appeared many times. The chain is built from TRBV30 and TRBJ1-5, with a weak D call TRBD1 (5 bases). The length of the CDR3 is 15 residues. CDR1 is GTSNPN, CDR2 SVGIG, per germline (reference sequence). Trimming cost V 1 base and J 2 bases, with 12 bases left between them. This CDR3 reads CAWSEAGFGNQPQHF. The CDR3 DNA reads TGTGCCTGGAGTGAGGCAGGGTTTGGCAATCAGCCCCAGCATTTT.

This clonotype was picked up many times. CDR3: CAISYTDTQYF. DNA of the CDR3: TGTGCCATCTCCTACACAGATACGCAGTATTTT. The chain has TRBV28 and TRBJ2-3; D ambiguous. The germline V gene has CDR1 MDHEN and CDR2 SYDVKM. This CDR3 is built from 11 residues. Deletions cut 10 bases from V and 2 bases from J, with 7 bases between.

The V gene is TRBV10-3, the J gene TRBJ1-2, with TRBD1 matching over 7 bases. The junction had 10 bases not matched to a gene; V was cut back by 7 bases and J by 8 bases. Germline CDR1 reads ENHRY; CDR2 reads SYGVKD. This CDR3 spans 13 amino acids. CDR3 sequence: CAITPTGIRGYTF. CDR3 bases: TGTGCCATCACCCCGACAGGGATTCGGGGCTACACCTTC.

Many counts were recorded for this clonotype. The chain couples TRBV12-3 or TRBV12-4 to TRBJ2-7; 14 positions match TRBD2. With V trimmed by 6 bases and J by 4 bases, 11 bases remained unmatched. This CDR3 region has 17 residues. CDR3 DNA: TGTGCCAGCAGAAAAAACGGGACTAGCGGGAGTTGGTACGAGCAGTACTTC. Its translation: CASRKNGTSGSWYEQYF.

This clonotype was detected ten times or more. The chain carries TRBV7-9 and TRBJ2-1; D is possibly TRBD2 (6 bases). CDR1 SEHNR and CDR2 FQNEAQ come from the germline V gene (reference sequence). The CDR3 totals 13 residues. Trimming removed 4 bases at V and 6 bases at J, with 10 bases between. The CDR3 reads CASSSIAANEQFF. Here the CDR3 DNA reads TGTGCCAGCAGCTCAATAGCGGCCAATGAGCAGTTCTTC. Based on the CDR3 plus reference TRBV7-9 and TRBJ2-1, the full variable domain is DTGVSQNPRHKITKRGQNVTFRCDPISEHNRLYWYRQTLGQGPEFLTYFQNEAQLEKSRLLSDRFSAERPKGSFSTLEIQRTEQGDSAMYLCASSSIAANEQFFGPGTRLTVL.

This clonotype showed up many times. This chain links TRBV27 with TRBJ2-1; 10 bases match TRBD2. CDR1 and CDR2 (germline): MNHEY, SMNVEV (reference sequence). The CDR3 consists of 16 residues. The V segment lost 0 bases and the J segment 7 bases; nucleotides outside the gene matches: 6. The CDR3 protein is CASSLSVLAGVNEQFF. The CDR3 DNA follows: TGTGCCAGCAGTTTATCGGTCCTAGCGGGAGTAAATGAGCAGTTCTTC.

The sample holds many counts of this clonotype. The CDR3 spells CASQGLAGVPRETQYF. The DNA of the CDR3 is TGTGCCAGCCAGGGCCTAGCGGGAGTACCGAGGGAGACCCAGTACTTC. The gene calls are TRBV27 and TRBJ2-5; TRBD2 matches at 10 bases. The CDR3 sequence is 16 residues long. Germline CDR1 reads MNHEY; CDR2 reads SMNVEV (reference sequence). The junction had 14 bases not matched to a gene; V was cut back by 8 bases and J by 5 bases.

This clonotype was seen only a few times. This sequence joins TRBV6-5 and TRBJ2-7; D is undetermined. The CDR3 extends over 13 amino acids. The germline gives CDR1 MNHEY, CDR2 SVGAGI. V was trimmed by 0 bases and J by 6 bases, leaving 9 bases between them. The CDR3 spells CASSYSGSGEQYF. The CDR3 coding sequence is TGTGCCAGCAGTTACTCGGGATCGGGCGAGCAGTACTTC.

This clonotype was counted at least ten times. This chain connects TRBV7-3 to TRBJ2-5; D remains ambiguous. The CDR3 is 13 residues long. Looked up from germline, CDR1 is SGHTA and CDR2 is FQGTGA. The V end lost 4 bases, the J end lost 3 bases, and 9 bases lay between the germline ends. For the CDR3, the DNA is TGTGCCAGCAGCTCCGGAAGGGAAGAGACCCAGTACTTC. Translation gives CASSSGREETQYF.

The sample holds many counts of this clonotype. V gene TRBV11-2 combines with J gene TRBJ2-5, with a possible D match to TRBD2 (7 bases). This CDR3 comprises 15 residues. Germline loops: CDR1 SGHAT, CDR2 FQNNGV. V shed 0 bases and J shed 5 bases, with 13 bases lying between them. The chain's CDR3 is CASSLEGGRGETQYF. CDR3 in DNA: TGTGCCAGCAGCTTAGAAGGGGGGCGGGGGGAGACCCAGTACTTC.

The rearrangement links TRBV12-3 or TRBV12-4 to TRBJ2-1, with D possibly being TRBD2 (5 bases). Trimming removed 2 bases from V and 2 bases from J, with 10 bases in between. The CDR3 runs to 15 residues. CDR3 residues: CASSLLATAYNEQFF. Written as DNA, the CDR3 is TGTGCCAGCAGTTTACTAGCTACAGCCTACAATGAGCAGTTCTTC.